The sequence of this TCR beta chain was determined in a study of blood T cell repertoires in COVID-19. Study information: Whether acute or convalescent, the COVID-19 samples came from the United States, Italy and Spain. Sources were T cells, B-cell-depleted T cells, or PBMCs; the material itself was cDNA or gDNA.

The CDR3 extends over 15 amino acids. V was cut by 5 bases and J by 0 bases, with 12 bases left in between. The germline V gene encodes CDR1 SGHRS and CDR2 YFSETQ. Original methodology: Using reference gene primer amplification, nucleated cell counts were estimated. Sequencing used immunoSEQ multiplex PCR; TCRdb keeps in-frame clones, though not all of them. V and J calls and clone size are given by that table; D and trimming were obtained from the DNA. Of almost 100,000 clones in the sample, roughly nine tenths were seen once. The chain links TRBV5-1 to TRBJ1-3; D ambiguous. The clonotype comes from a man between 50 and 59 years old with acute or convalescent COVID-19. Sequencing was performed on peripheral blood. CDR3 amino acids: CASSLGDSSGNTIYF. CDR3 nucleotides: TGCGCCAGCAGTTTAGGAGATTCCTCTGGAAACACCATATATTTT.